This T cell receptor beta chain was sequenced in a study of T cell responses to AZD1222 COVID-19 vaccine. Regarding the study as a whole: Only after the peak T cell response were repertoires sampled.

Remarks on this clone: Antigen unknown.

V was clipped by 6 bases and J by 0 bases, with 11 bases between them. CDR3 length: 14 residues. CDR1 and CDR2 from the germline V gene are LNHDA and SQIVND (reference sequence). Profiling relied on immunoSEQ multiplex PCR, and the TCRdb table lists in-frame clones only, not all of them. The profile shows 99,000 or so clones, around nine tenths of them singletons. The sequencing used peripheral blood, collected 28 days after the second dose of the MenACWY control vaccine. The receptor comes from an adult who received the MenACWY meningococcal vaccine as a control. V usage is TRBV19 and J usage is TRBJ1-1; D perhaps matches TRBD1 (5 bases). CDR3 DNA sequence: TGTGCCAGTAGGGTGAAGGGGTTGAACACTGAAGCTTTCTTT. It is translated as CASRVKGLNTEAFF.